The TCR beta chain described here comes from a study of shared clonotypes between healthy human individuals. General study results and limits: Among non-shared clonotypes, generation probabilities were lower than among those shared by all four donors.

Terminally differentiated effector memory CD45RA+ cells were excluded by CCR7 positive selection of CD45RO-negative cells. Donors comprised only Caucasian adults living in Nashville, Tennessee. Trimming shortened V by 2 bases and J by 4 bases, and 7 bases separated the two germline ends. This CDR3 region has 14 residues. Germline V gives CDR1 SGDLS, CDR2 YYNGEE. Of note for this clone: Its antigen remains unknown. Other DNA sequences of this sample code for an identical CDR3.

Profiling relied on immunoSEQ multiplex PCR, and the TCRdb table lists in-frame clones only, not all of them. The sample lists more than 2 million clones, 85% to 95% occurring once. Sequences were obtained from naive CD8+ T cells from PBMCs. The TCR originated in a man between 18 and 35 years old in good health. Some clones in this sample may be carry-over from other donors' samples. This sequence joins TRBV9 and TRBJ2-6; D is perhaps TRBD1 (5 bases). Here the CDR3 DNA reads TGTGCCAGCAGCGTGGGGCTGGGGGCCAACGTCCTGACTTTC. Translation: CASSVGLGANVLTF.